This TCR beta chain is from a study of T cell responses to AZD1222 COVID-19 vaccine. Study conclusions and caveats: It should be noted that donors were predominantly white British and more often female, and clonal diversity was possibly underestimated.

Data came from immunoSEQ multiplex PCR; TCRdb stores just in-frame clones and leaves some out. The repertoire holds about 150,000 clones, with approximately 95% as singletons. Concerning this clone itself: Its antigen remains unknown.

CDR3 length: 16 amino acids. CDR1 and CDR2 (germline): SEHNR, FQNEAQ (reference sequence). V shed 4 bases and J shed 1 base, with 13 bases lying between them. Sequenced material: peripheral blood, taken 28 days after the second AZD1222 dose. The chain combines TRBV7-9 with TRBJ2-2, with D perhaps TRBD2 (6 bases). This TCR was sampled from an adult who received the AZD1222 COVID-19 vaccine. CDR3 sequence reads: CASSSRVAVNTGELFF. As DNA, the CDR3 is TGTGCCAGCAGCTCCCGGGTAGCGGTGAACACCGGGGAGCTGTTTTTT.